This T cell receptor (beta chain) was obtained from a study of blood T cell repertoires in COVID-19. Across the whole study: Samples of COVID-19 (acute and convalescent) were obtained from the United States, Italy and Spain. PBMCs, B-cell-depleted T cells, or T cells provided the cDNA or gDNA that made up the material.

In the authors' methods: Reference gene primer amplification yielded estimated nucleated cell counts. Some clones are missing from TCRdb's copy, which holds only in-frame ones; the method was immunoSEQ multiplex PCR. D and trimming come from the DNA, and the V and J calls and clone size come from that table. Among more than 65,000 clones, around nine tenths were seen once, and the ten largest hold over 5%. The TCR originated in a man in his sixties with acute or convalescent COVID-19. The sequenced material came from peripheral blood.

In DNA, the CDR3 is TGTGCCAGCAGTTACAAGGGGTCCGGTGGCTACACCTTC. It encodes CASSYKGSGGYTF. V usage is TRBV6-2 or TRBV6-3 and J usage is TRBJ1-2, with TRBD1 as a possible D gene (5 bases). Looked up from germline, CDR1 is MNHEY and CDR2 is SVGEGT. V gave up 2 bases and J gave up 7 bases, with 11 bases separating them. The CDR3 runs 13 residues.